A selection of T cell receptor beta chains follows, all from one sample in a study of T cell responses to AZD1222 COVID-19 vaccine. Only in-frame clones appear in the TCRdb table, and some are missing; sequencing was by immunoSEQ multiplex PCR. The table has under 200,000 clones, around nine tenths seen once. Sequenced material: peripheral blood, taken 28 days after the second AZD1222 dose. These receptors all stem from an adult who received the AZD1222 COVID-19 vaccine. The CDR3 runs from the conserved cysteine through the conserved F or W. The D gene is left open where the match is weak. Size is stated for part of the rows, as once, few or many counts, or as a class when the clone is expanded.

clone_size,v_call,j_call,d_call,cdr3_nt,cdr3_aa
once,TRBV12-3/TRBV12-4,TRBJ1-3,TRBD1,TGTGCCAGCAGTTACATCACGACAGGGGAAATATATTTT,CASSYITTGEIYF
.,TRBV20-1,TRBJ1-1,.,TGCAGTGCTAGGCGGGGTCCAGAAGCTTTCTTT,CSARRGPEAFF
.,TRBV25-1,TRBJ1-6,TRBD1,TGTGCCAGCAGGGGACAGCATAATTCACCCCTCCACTTT,CASRGQHNSPLHF
.,TRBV27,TRBJ2-1,TRBD1,TGTGCCAGCCTCACGACAGGGATACTGTTCTTC,CASLTTGILFF
.,TRBV7-9,TRBJ2-2,.,TGTGCCAGCAGCTTAATTTTTTCGGGCGGGAACACCGGGGAGCTGTTTTTT,CASSLIFSGGNTGELFF
few,TRBV6-5,TRBJ1-3,.,TGTGCCAGCAGAAGGGACACAGCTGGAAACACCATATATTTT,CASRRDTAGNTIYF
.,TRBV7-9,TRBJ1-1,.,TGTGCCAGCAGCGTTATTCGATCCGACACTGAAGCTTTCTTT,CASSVIRSDTEAFF
.,TRBV27,TRBJ2-1,.,TGTGCCAGCAGTTCCGGGTTCGGCAATGAGCAGTTCTTC,CASSSGFGNEQFF
.,TRBV15,TRBJ1-4,TRBD1,TGTGCCACCCTCGGACAGGGAAATGAAAAACTGTTTTTT,CATLGQGNEKLFF
.,TRBV30,TRBJ2-1,.,TGTGCCTGGAAGGTCAGCTCCTACAATGAGCAGTTCTTC,CAWKVSSYNEQFF
.,TRBV6-2/TRBV6-3,TRBJ1-1,.,TGTGCCAGCAGTTACGGACATCTGGATCCTGAAGCTTTCTTT,CASSYGHLDPEAFF
.,TRBV5-1,TRBJ1-4,.,TGCGCCAGCAGCTTGGCTGCGGGCGGGGGAGCAGAAAAACTGTTTTTT,CASSLAAGGGAEKLFF
.,TRBV6-5,TRBJ1-4,.,TGTGCCAGCATGCGACCCGAAGATGAAAAACTGTTTTTT,CASMRPEDEKLFF
.,TRBV5-5,TRBJ1-4,.,TGTGCCAGCAGCTTGTCGGCGCCGGGAGGCGAAAAACTGTTTTTT,CASSLSAPGGEKLFF
.,TRBV7-9,TRBJ2-7,.,TGTGCCAGCAGCTTGGGTTCCTACGAGCAGTACTTC,CASSLGSYEQYF
.,TRBV27,TRBJ1-1,.,TGTGCCAGCAGCTTAGTCCCGACAGATGAAGCTTTCTTT,CASSLVPTDEAFF
.,TRBV6-5,TRBJ2-7,TRBD1,TGTGCCAGCAGGACGACAGGGAACTACGAGCAGTACTTC,CASRTTGNYEQYF
.,TRBV7-8,TRBJ1-1,.,TGTGCCAGCAGCTTAAGGCAGTATAACACTGAAGCTTTCTTT,CASSLRQYNTEAFF
.,TRBV7-8,TRBJ1-1,.,TGTGCCAGCAGCAGTCAGGGGAGTTCCACTGAAGCTTTCTTT,CASSSQGSSTEAFF
.,TRBV30,TRBJ1-6,TRBD1,TGTGCCTGGGCCGGGACAGGAAATTCACCCCTCCACTTT,CAWAGTGNSPLHF
.,TRBV5-6,TRBJ1-1,.,TGTGCCAGCAGCTTGTATAGGGAAGCTTTCTTT,CASSLYREAFF
.,TRBV6-5,TRBJ1-1,TRBD1,TGTGCCAGCAGTTACGTCTCATCAGGGGGCTGGGAAGCTTTCTTT,CASSYVSSGGWEAFF
once,TRBV4-3,TRBJ2-3,TRBD2,TGCGCCAGCAGCCTTAGCGGGGGAGGGGATACGCAGTATTTT,CASSLSGGGDTQYF